A selection of T cell receptor beta chains follows, all from one sample in a study of control samples from healthy donors and cancer patients. The table came from immunoSEQ multiplex PCR; TCRdb's copy has only in-frame clones and leaves some out. Of fewer than 250,000 clones detected, about nine tenths appear once; the ten largest clones hold 1.5% to 2%. The specimen sequenced was blood. The receptors were sampled from a man aged 25 to 40 in good health. CDR3s include the opening cysteine and the closing phenylalanine or tryptophan. Fields, in order: V gene, J gene, clone size, D gene, CDR3 DNA, CDR3 protein. The D gene is left open where the match is weak. Clone size, where shown, is once, few, many, or a class for clones that have expanded.

V gene: TRBV11-2; J gene: TRBJ1-4; clone size: .; D gene: .; CDR3 DNA: TGTGCCAGCAGCTCGAACTGGGGTGAAAAACTGTTTTTT; CDR3 protein: CASSSNWGEKLFF
V gene: TRBV5-1; J gene: TRBJ1-2; clone size: .; D gene: TRBD1; CDR3 DNA: TGCGCCAGCAGCGCGGGGACAGCTGAGAACTATGGCTACACCTTC; CDR3 protein: CASSAGTAENYGYTF
V gene: TRBV6-2/TRBV6-3; J gene: TRBJ2-7; clone size: .; D gene: TRBD2; CDR3 DNA: TGTGCCAGCAGTTTCCCCGGACTAGCGGGGGGCATCGAGCAGTACTTC; CDR3 protein: CASSFPGLAGGIEQYF
V gene: TRBV19; J gene: TRBJ2-2; clone size: once; D gene: TRBD2; CDR3 DNA: TGTGCCAGTAGCCCGGGACTAGGGGCCGGGGAGCTGTTTTTT; CDR3 protein: CASSPGLGAGELFF
V gene: TRBV28; J gene: TRBJ2-7; clone size: .; D gene: .; CDR3 DNA: TGTGCCAGCAGTTCGGGTCAGTCCTACGAGCAGTACTTC; CDR3 protein: CASSSGQSYEQYF
V gene: TRBV15; J gene: TRBJ2-3; clone size: once; D gene: .; CDR3 DNA: TGTGCCACCAGCAGAGACTCCCCTGGTGTCCCTAGCACAGATACGCAGTATTTT; CDR3 protein: CATSRDSPGVPSTDTQYF
V gene: TRBV5-1; J gene: TRBJ2-7; clone size: .; D gene: .; CDR3 DNA: TGCGCCAGCAGCTTGGGGGCAGGATCCTCCTACGAGCAGTACTTC; CDR3 protein: CASSLGAGSSYEQYF
V gene: TRBV5-8; J gene: TRBJ2-7; clone size: .; D gene: .; CDR3 DNA: TGTGCCAGCAGCTTGGGTGACAATTACGAGCAGTACTTC; CDR3 protein: CASSLGDNYEQYF
V gene: TRBV3-1/TRBV3-2; J gene: TRBJ1-1; clone size: .; D gene: .; CDR3 DNA: TGTGCCAGCAGCCAAGATCCGGGGATCGGCTCTGAAGCTTTCTTT; CDR3 protein: CASSQDPGIGSEAFF
V gene: TRBV5-6; J gene: TRBJ1-1; clone size: .; D gene: TRBD1; CDR3 DNA: TGTGCCAGCAGCCCCAGGGGGCTATGGACTGAAGCTTTCTTT; CDR3 protein: CASSPRGLWTEAFF
V gene: TRBV6-5; J gene: TRBJ1-3; clone size: .; D gene: .; CDR3 DNA: TGTGCCAGCGTGAAGGGGGGCACGGGAAACACCATATATTTT; CDR3 protein: CASVKGGTGNTIYF
V gene: TRBV9; J gene: TRBJ1-6; clone size: .; D gene: .; CDR3 DNA: TGTGCCAGCAGCGCCTTGAATTCACCCCTCCACTTT; CDR3 protein: CASSALNSPLHF
V gene: TRBV27; J gene: TRBJ1-6; clone size: once; D gene: .; CDR3 DNA: TGTGCCAGCAGTTTGCAACAGGGCTATAATTCACCCCTCCACTTT; CDR3 protein: CASSLQQGYNSPLHF
V gene: TRBV5-6; J gene: TRBJ1-5; clone size: .; D gene: .; CDR3 DNA: TGTGCCAGCACCCAGGGCGTCTCGAATAGCAATCAGCCCCAGCATTTT; CDR3 protein: CASTQGVSNSNQPQHF
V gene: TRBV5-1; J gene: TRBJ2-3; clone size: .; D gene: .; CDR3 DNA: TGCGCCAGCAGCTTGTTCTCCGGGGGGCGCACAGATACGCAGTATTTT; CDR3 protein: CASSLFSGGRTDTQYF
V gene: TRBV2; J gene: TRBJ2-7; clone size: .; D gene: TRBD1; CDR3 DNA: TGTGCCAGCAGAGCTACAGGGGTGGCCTACGAGCAGTACTTC; CDR3 protein: CASRATGVAYEQYF
V gene: TRBV23-1; J gene: TRBJ2-7; clone size: .; D gene: .; CDR3 DNA: TGCGCCAGCAGTCAATCTGGGACTGGTGCCTACGAGCAGTACTTC; CDR3 protein: CASSQSGTGAYEQYF
V gene: TRBV5-1; J gene: TRBJ2-3; clone size: .; D gene: .; CDR3 DNA: TGCGCCAGCAGCCCGCGGACTAGCACAGATACGCAGTATTTT; CDR3 protein: CASSPRTSTDTQYF
V gene: TRBV6-5; J gene: TRBJ1-3; clone size: .; D gene: TRBD1; CDR3 DNA: TGTGCCAGCAGCAGGGACAGCTCTGGAAACACCATATATTTT; CDR3 protein: CASSRDSSGNTIYF
V gene: TRBV30; J gene: TRBJ1-1; clone size: .; D gene: .; CDR3 DNA: TGTGCCTGGAGTGTCTCTAGGAACACTGAAGCTTTCTTT; CDR3 protein: CAWSVSRNTEAFF
V gene: TRBV30; J gene: TRBJ2-2; clone size: .; D gene: .; CDR3 DNA: TGTGCCTGGAGAAGGCATTCTACCGGGGAGCTGTTTTTT; CDR3 protein: CAWRRHSTGELFF
V gene: TRBV9; J gene: TRBJ1-3; clone size: once; D gene: .; CDR3 DNA: TGTGCCAGCAGCGGCATAAACACCATATATTTT; CDR3 protein: CASSGINTIYF
V gene: TRBV30; J gene: TRBJ1-3; clone size: .; D gene: .; CDR3 DNA: TGTGCCTGGAGTGTATTAGGAAACACCATATATTTT; CDR3 protein: CAWSVLGNTIYF
V gene: TRBV6-6; J gene: TRBJ1-1; clone size: .; D gene: .; CDR3 DNA: TGTGCCAGCAGTTACTCGACGGGGGCCCGTGAAGCTTTCTTT; CDR3 protein: CASSYSTGAREAFF
V gene: TRBV30; J gene: TRBJ1-1; clone size: .; D gene: .; CDR3 DNA: TGTGCCTGGGCCCGGGACGGCGCCCGGCCTGAAGCTTTCTTT; CDR3 protein: CAWARDGARPEAFF
V gene: TRBV18; J gene: TRBJ1-1; clone size: .; D gene: .; CDR3 DNA: TGTGCCAGCTCACCACCGTCTGAGGGAATGAACACTGAAGCTTTCTTT; CDR3 protein: CASSPPSEGMNTEAFF
V gene: TRBV10-3; J gene: TRBJ2-3; clone size: once; D gene: .; CDR3 DNA: TGTGCCATCAATCTAGACCGTTCCACAGATACGCAGTATTTT; CDR3 protein: CAINLDRSTDTQYF
V gene: TRBV19; J gene: TRBJ1-3; clone size: .; D gene: .; CDR3 DNA: TGTGCCAGTAGTAACACCGGGACAAGAGCTGGAAACACCATATATTTT; CDR3 protein: CASSNTGTRAGNTIYF
V gene: TRBV16; J gene: TRBJ1-2; clone size: few; D gene: .; CDR3 DNA: TGTGCCAGCAGCCAGAGGGAGTGGCCAGGGTTTGGCTACACCTTC; CDR3 protein: CASSQREWPGFGYTF
V gene: TRBV5-4; J gene: TRBJ2-2; clone size: .; D gene: TRBD1; CDR3 DNA: TGTGCCAGCAGCTTGGGACAGGGATCGAACACCGGGGAGCTGTTTTTT; CDR3 protein: CASSLGQGSNTGELFF
V gene: TRBV2; J gene: TRBJ2-2; clone size: few; D gene: .; CDR3 DNA: TGTGCCAGCAGTAGACAGAACACCGGGGAGCTGTTTTTT; CDR3 protein: CASSRQNTGELFF
V gene: TRBV11-2; J gene: TRBJ2-7; clone size: .; D gene: TRBD2; CDR3 DNA: TGTGCCAGCAGCTTAGTGGCAGGGAGGGGCGAGCAGTACTTC; CDR3 protein: CASSLVAGRGEQYF
V gene: TRBV20-1; J gene: TRBJ1-2; clone size: .; D gene: .; CDR3 DNA: TGCAGTGCCAGTATGATACAGGCAAACTATGGCTACACCTTC; CDR3 protein: CSASMIQANYGYTF
V gene: TRBV3-1/TRBV3-2; J gene: TRBJ1-1; clone size: .; D gene: .; CDR3 DNA: TGTGCCAGCAGCCCTCAGGGGCGGCTCACTGAAGCTTTCTTT; CDR3 protein: CASSPQGRLTEAFF
V gene: TRBV18; J gene: TRBJ1-5; clone size: .; D gene: TRBD1; CDR3 DNA: TGTGCCAGCTCACCATCCGACAGGGGCCAGCCCCAGCATTTT; CDR3 protein: CASSPSDRGQPQHF
V gene: TRBV25-1; J gene: TRBJ1-6; clone size: .; D gene: .; CDR3 DNA: TGTGCCAGCAGAAGACGGTCCCAGGGGAGTTCACCCCTCCACTTT; CDR3 protein: CASRRRSQGSSPLHF
V gene: TRBV6-5; J gene: TRBJ2-1; clone size: .; D gene: TRBD2; CDR3 DNA: TGTGCCAGCAGTTACTCGGGACTAGCGGGGGGTGAGGAGCAGTTCTTC; CDR3 protein: CASSYSGLAGGEEQFF
V gene: TRBV6-5; J gene: TRBJ1-2; clone size: .; D gene: TRBD1; CDR3 DNA: TGTGCCAGCAGTTACCGGCAGGGGGCGCGCTACACCTTC; CDR3 protein: CASSYRQGARYTF
V gene: TRBV6-5; J gene: TRBJ2-2; clone size: .; D gene: .; CDR3 DNA: TGTGCCAGCAGTTACTTGAACACCGGGGAGCTGTTTTTT; CDR3 protein: CASSYLNTGELFF
V gene: TRBV10-3; J gene: TRBJ1-6; clone size: .; D gene: .; CDR3 DNA: TGTGCCATCAGTGAGGTGGGTGGGGGTAATTCACCCCTCCACTTT; CDR3 protein: CAISEVGGGNSPLHF